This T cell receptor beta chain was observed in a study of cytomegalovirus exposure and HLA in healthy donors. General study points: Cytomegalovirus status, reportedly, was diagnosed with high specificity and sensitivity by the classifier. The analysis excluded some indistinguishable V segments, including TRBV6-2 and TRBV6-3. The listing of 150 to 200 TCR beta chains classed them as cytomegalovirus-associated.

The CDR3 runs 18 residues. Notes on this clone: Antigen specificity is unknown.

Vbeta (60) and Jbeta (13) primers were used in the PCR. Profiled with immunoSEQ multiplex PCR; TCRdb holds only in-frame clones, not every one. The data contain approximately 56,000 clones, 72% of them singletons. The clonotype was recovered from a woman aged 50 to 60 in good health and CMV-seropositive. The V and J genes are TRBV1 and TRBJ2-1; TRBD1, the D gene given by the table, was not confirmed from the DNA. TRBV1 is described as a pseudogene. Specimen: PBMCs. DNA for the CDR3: TGCACCAGCAGCCAACTTCGGAACCCGGGACACTTCTACAATGAGCAGTTCTTC. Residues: CTSSQLRNPGHFYNEQFF.